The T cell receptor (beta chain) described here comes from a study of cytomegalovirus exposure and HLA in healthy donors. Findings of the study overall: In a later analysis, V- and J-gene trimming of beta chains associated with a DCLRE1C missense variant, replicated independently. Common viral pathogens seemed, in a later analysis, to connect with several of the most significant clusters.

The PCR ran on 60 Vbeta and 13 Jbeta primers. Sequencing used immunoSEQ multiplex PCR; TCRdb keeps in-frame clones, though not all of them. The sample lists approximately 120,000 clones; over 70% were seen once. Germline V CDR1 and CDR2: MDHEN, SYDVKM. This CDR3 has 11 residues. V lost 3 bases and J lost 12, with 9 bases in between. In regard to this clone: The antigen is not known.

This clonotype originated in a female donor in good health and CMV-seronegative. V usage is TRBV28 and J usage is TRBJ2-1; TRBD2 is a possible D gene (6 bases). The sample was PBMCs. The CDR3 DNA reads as TGTGCCAGCAGTTTGGAGGGCAGGCAGTTCTTC. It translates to CASSLEGRQFF.